Here is one TCR beta chain with its context. The antigen is unknown. The germline CDR1 and CDR2 sequences are MNHEY and SVGAGI. V was cut by 2 bases and J by 2 bases, with 17 bases left in between. CDR3 length: 17 amino acids. The sample is drawn from a study of tumor-infiltrating lymphocytes in primary liver carcinoma. The wider study: Each of the samples returned roughly 3.65 to 7.5 million productive TCRbeta reads (a yield similar across tissue types). Regarding the study as a whole: When set against blood, tumors had a significantly higher top-250-clone fraction (p = 0.039). The bulk unsorted samples meant that CD4+ and CD8+ repertoires went uncompared.

Synthesis of TCR beta cDNA was carried out from 500 ng total RNA with a constant-region primer. Researchers made the TCR beta libraries by running three nested multiplex PCR rounds with slightly modified ARM-PCR. Both of the initial two PCR rounds ran for approximately 11 cycles and employed TRBV1-TRBV30 forward primers alongside a C-beta reverse primer. Using its own MiXCR run on the multiplex PCR reads, TCRdb lists one record per CDR3 protein. The data contain approximately 330,000 distinct CDR3 sequences, less than 65% of them singletons. Blood RNA came from unsorted whole blood; germline DNA was also extracted. Patients in the cohort were treatment-naive and living with chronic HBV infection.

This chain joins TRBV6-5 and TRBJ2-3, with D possibly matching TRBD2 (6 bases). The clonotype originates from a man aged 35-49 years with primary liver carcinoma and hepatitis B virus infection. The sample was peripheral blood. The CDR3 coding sequence is TGTGCCAGCAGTTACAGGAGGTTTGGCGGGACCACAGATACGCAGTATTTT. Its translation: CASSYRRFGGTTDTQYF.